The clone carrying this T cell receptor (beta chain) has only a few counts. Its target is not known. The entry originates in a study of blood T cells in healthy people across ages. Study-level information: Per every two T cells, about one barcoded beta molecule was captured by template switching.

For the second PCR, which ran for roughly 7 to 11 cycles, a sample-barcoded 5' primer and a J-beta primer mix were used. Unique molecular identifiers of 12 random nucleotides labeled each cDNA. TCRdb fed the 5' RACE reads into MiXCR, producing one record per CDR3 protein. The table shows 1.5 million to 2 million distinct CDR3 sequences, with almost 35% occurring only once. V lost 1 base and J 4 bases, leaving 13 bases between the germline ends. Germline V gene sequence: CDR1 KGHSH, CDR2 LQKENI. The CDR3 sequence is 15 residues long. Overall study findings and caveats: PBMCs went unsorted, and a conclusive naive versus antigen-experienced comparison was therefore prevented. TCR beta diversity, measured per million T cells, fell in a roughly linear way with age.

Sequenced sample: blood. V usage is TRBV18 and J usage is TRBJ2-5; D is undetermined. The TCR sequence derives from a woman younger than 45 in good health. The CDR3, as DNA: TGTGCCAGCTCACCACGCCCAGGTTCGAGAGAGACCCAGTACTTC. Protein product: CASSPRPGSRETQYF.